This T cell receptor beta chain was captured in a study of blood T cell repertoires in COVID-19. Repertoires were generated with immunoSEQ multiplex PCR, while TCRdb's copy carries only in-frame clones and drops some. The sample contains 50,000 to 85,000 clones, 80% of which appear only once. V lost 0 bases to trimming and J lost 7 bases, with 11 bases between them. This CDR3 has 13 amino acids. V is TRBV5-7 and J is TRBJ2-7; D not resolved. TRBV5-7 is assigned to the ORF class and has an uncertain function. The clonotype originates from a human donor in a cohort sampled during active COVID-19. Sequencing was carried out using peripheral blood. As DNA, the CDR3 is TGTGCCAGCAGCTTGGTAACAGATTGGGAGCAGTACTTC. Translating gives CASSLVTDWEQYF.